This T cell receptor (beta chain) originates from a study of T cell responses to AZD1222 COVID-19 vaccine. Pooled samples include second doses given at about 4 or 12 weeks. The assay was immunoSEQ multiplex PCR, and TCRdb's table has in-frame clones only and misses some. The sample has tens of thousands of clones, 83% seen once. The study's findings and limits: Two doses of AZD1222 preceded a rise in Spike-specific TCR breadth and depth. In all cases, repertoires were sampled only after the peak T cell response. The donors showed a predominance of white British ancestry and of females, with possible underestimation of clonal diversity.

V lost 4 bases to trimming and J lost 6 bases, with 7 bases between them. The length of the CDR3 is 12 residues. Germline lookup yields CDR1 MDHEN and CDR2 SYDVKM. Points on this clone: Its antigen is not known.

Here the sequenced sample was peripheral blood, taken 28 days after the second AZD1222 dose. The rearrangement joins TRBV28 to TRBJ1-5; D is ambiguous. This receptor was identified in an adult who received the AZD1222 COVID-19 vaccine. This CDR3 reads CASSSPSQPQHF. CDR3 nucleotide sequence: TGTGCCAGCAGTTCCCCAAGTCAGCCCCAGCATTTT.